These 29 T cell receptor beta chains were all obtained from the same sample, sequenced in a study of blood T cell repertoires in COVID-19. The data were produced by immunoSEQ multiplex PCR, yet TCRdb's version contains in-frame clones alone and is incomplete. The data contain about 250,000 clones, approximately 83% of them seen just once; the ten biggest clones take up about 8.9%. Sample: peripheral blood. These receptors were collected from an elderly man with acute or convalescent COVID-19.

The chain links TRBV7-9 to TRBJ2-7; 7 bases fit TRBD1. V was clipped by 1 base and J by 0 bases; unmatched bases: 0. CDR1 SEHNR and CDR2 FQNEAQ come from the germline V gene (reference sequence). The CDR3 loop spans 14 amino acids. The CDR3, as DNA: TGTGCCAGCAGCTTAGGGGACAGCTCCTACGAGCAGTACTTC. It yields the protein CASSLGDSSYEQYF.

The rearrangement joins TRBV28 to TRBJ1-6, with TRBD1 as a possible D gene (5 bases). This CDR3 is 14 amino acids long. Trimming removed 5 bases from V and 9 bases from J, with 14 bases in between. The germline V gene has CDR1 MDHEN and CDR2 SYDVKM. The CDR3 spells CASSTPGGGSPLHF. As DNA, the CDR3 is TGTGCCAGCAGTACCCCCGGGGGGGGTTCACCCCTCCACTTT.

V gene TRBV10-2 combines with J gene TRBJ2-5; TRBD2 aligns across 10 bases. Germline lookup yields CDR1 WSHSY and CDR2 SAAADI. V dropped 8 bases and J dropped 1; count of bases not matched to a gene: 7. CDR3 length: 15 amino acids. Here the CDR3 reads CASSTSGAFQETQYF. In nucleotides, the CDR3 is TGCGCCAGCTCAACTAGCGGGGCGTTCCAAGAGACCCAGTACTTC.

J is TRBJ1-5 and V is TRBV28; 11 bases agree with TRBD1. V was pared by 4 bases and J by 1 base, with 6 bases of the junction left unmatched. Germline CDR1 reads MDHEN; CDR2 reads SYDVKM. The CDR3 extends over 17 amino acids. CDR3 bases: TGTGCCAGCAGTTCCCGGGACAGGGGGATAAGCAATCAGCCCCAGCATTTT. It codes for CASSSRDRGISNQPQHF.

The chain links TRBV6-6 to TRBJ1-2; D is uncertain. With 8 bases removed from V and 2 bases from J, the gap between germline ends came to 12 bases. Per germline, CDR1 MNHNY and CDR2 SVGAGI (reference sequence). The CDR3 sequence is 13 residues long. The CDR3 loop is CASHVDFNYGYTF. As DNA, the CDR3 is TGTGCCAGCCACGTAGACTTCAACTATGGCTACACCTTC.

The CDR3 here is CAGSGGLGTEAFF. CDR3 sequence (DNA): TGTGCCGGGTCCGGGGGGCTGGGCACTGAAGCTTTCTTT. The rearrangement uses TRBV19 and TRBJ1-1, with a weak D call TRBD1 (6 bases). The CDR3 has 13 residues. V was shortened by 11 bases and J by 4 bases, with 17 bases between the two germline ends. CDR1 and CDR2 from the germline V gene are LNHDA and SQIVND (reference sequence). The variable domain in full, with the rest retrieved from reference TRBV19 and TRBJ1-1, is DGGITQSPKYLFRKEGQNVTLSCEQNLNHDAMYWYRQDPGQGLRLIYYSQIVNDFQKGDIAEGYSVSREKKESFPLTVTSAQKNPTAFYLCAGSGGLGTEAFFGQGTRLTVV.

The chain recombines TRBV6-6 with TRBJ2-3; tentatively, D is TRBD2 (5 bases). This CDR3 region has 13 residues. With 7 bases removed from V and 3 bases from J, the gap between germline ends came to 11 bases. Germline CDR1 is MNHNY and CDR2 is SVGAGI (reference sequence). The DNA of the CDR3 is TGTGCCAGCAACTTGGGCGGGACAGATACGCAGTATTTT. Amino acids: CASNLGGTDTQYF.

The chain recombines TRBV5-4 with TRBJ2-5, with 8 bases fitting TRBD2. CDR1 and CDR2 (germline): SGHNT, YYREEE (reference sequence). J lost 5 bases, V lost 0 bases, and 6 bases had no gene match. The CDR3 has 15 residues. The CDR3 is CASSLALAARETQYF. The CDR3 DNA is TGTGCCAGCAGCTTGGCACTAGCGGCTAGGGAGACCCAGTACTTC.

The rearrangement joins TRBV27 to TRBJ2-1; TRBD2 matches 12 bases. V was pared by 6 bases and J by 4 bases, with 22 bases of the junction left unmatched. The V gene's germline CDR1 is MNHEY and CDR2 SMNVEV (reference sequence). The CDR3 has 21 residues. The CDR3: CASSPSGGLAGSWGAYNEQFF. The CDR3, as DNA: TGTGCCAGCAGCCCTAGTGGAGGACTAGCGGGATCATGGGGTGCGTACAATGAGCAGTTCTTC.

V usage is TRBV5-1 and J usage is TRBJ2-2; D may be TRBD2 (6 bases). Trimming shortened V by 1 base and J by 5 bases, and 12 bases separated the two germline ends. Germline V gene lookup returns CDR1 SGHRS and CDR2 YFSETQ. This CDR3 has 15 amino acids. The CDR3 spells CASSLRELRTGELFF. The CDR3 region has the DNA TGCGCCAGCAGCTTGCGGGAGTTGAGAACCGGGGAGCTGTTTTTT.

The gene calls are TRBV27 and TRBJ2-2, with D perhaps matching TRBD1 (6 bases). Per the germline V gene, CDR1 is MNHEY and CDR2 is SMNVEV (reference sequence). The CDR3 is 14 amino acids. V gave up 1 base and J gave up 4 bases, with 7 bases separating them. The CDR3 nucleotides are TGTGCCAGCAGTTTATTAGGGGGCACCGGGGAGCTGTTTTTT. Protein: CASSLLGGTGELFF.

V and J are TRBV25-1 and TRBJ1-6; 9 bases agree with TRBD1. The CDR3 runs to 14 residues. The germline V gene encodes CDR1 MGHDK and CDR2 SYGVNS. V was clipped by 6 bases and J by 6 bases; unmatched bases: 3. The CDR3 nucleotides read TGTGCCAGCAGCGCGGACAGGGGTAATTCACCCCTCCACTTT. Its translation: CASSADRGNSPLHF.

This clone showed up just a few times. The chain employs TRBV30 and TRBJ2-7, with D tentatively TRBD1 (5 bases). CDR1 and CDR2 from the germline V gene are GTSNPN and SVGIG (reference sequence). CDR3 size: 12 residues. V lost 3 bases, J lost 9 bases, and 15 bases lay in between. CDR3 DNA sequence: TGTGCCTGGAGCGCTGGACAAACCGGGCAGTACTTC. It yields the protein CAWSAGQTGQYF.

The V call is TRBV10-3, the J call TRBJ2-1; 8 nucleotides align to TRBD2. CDR3 length: 14 residues. Germline V gene lookup returns CDR1 ENHRY and CDR2 SYGVKD. The junction had 5 bases not matched to a gene; V was cut back by 2 bases and J by 8 bases. For the CDR3, the DNA is TGTGCCATCAGTGAGCGGGAGGGCGGGGATGAGCAGTTCTTC. Protein sequence: CAISEREGGDEQFF.

The V call is TRBV5-8, the J call TRBJ2-3, with D maybe TRBD1 (5 bases). CDR1 and CDR2 (germline): SGHTS, YDEGEE. Trimming removed 4 bases at V and 0 bases at J, with 18 bases between. The CDR3 sequence is 17 residues long. This CDR3 is CASSTDTGQPSTDTQYF. The CDR3, as DNA: TGTGCCAGCAGCACGGACACCGGACAACCTAGCACAGATACGCAGTATTTT.

The rearrangement joins TRBV6-5 to TRBJ1-6; D not certain. The CDR3 has 16 amino acids. Germline CDR1 is MNHEY and CDR2 is SVGAGI. Trimming took 0 bases from V and 3 from J, leaving 9 bases between them. The DNA of the CDR3 is TGTGCCAGCAGTTACTCGATTACAGTCTATAATTCACCCCTCCACTTT. Protein sequence: CASSYSITVYNSPLHF.

Notes on this clone: Other DNA sequences within the sample encode an identical CDR3. This chain joins TRBV28 and TRBJ2-7; D not resolved. Germline CDR1 is MDHEN and CDR2 is SYDVKM. Trimming left V 2 bases short and J 3 bases short, with 2 bases between. This CDR3 is 11 amino acids long. Written as DNA, the CDR3 is TGTGCCAGCAGTTTACTCTACGAGCAGTACTTC. Translated, it gives CASSLLYEQYF.

This clone appeared once. The chain combines TRBV21-1 with TRBJ1-4. TRBV21-1 counts as a pseudogene. The CDR3 consists of 14 residues. In nucleotides, the CDR3 is TGTGCCAGCAGCTGGTCCGGGGAGAATGAAAAACTGTTTTTT. Amino acid sequence: CASSWSGENEKLFF.

The CDR3 region is CASSLEYTGELFF. CDR3 in DNA: TGTGCCAGCAGTCTCGAGTACACCGGGGAGCTGTTTTTT. The rearrangement uses TRBV28 and TRBJ2-2; no clear D gene. The CDR3 has 13 amino acids. V was trimmed by 5 bases and J by 3 bases, leaving 7 bases between them. In germline, CDR1 is MDHEN, CDR2 SYDVKM.

The rearrangement joins TRBV5-6 to TRBJ2-7; D is unresolved. CDR1 and CDR2 (germline): SGHDT, YYEEEE. The ends were cut back, 0 bases at V and 0 bases at J, with 7 bases in the middle. This CDR3 has 14 residues. The CDR3 nucleotides are TGTGCCAGCAGCTTGGGCGGAGTCTCCTACGAGCAGTACTTC. As protein: CASSLGGVSYEQYF.

V usage is TRBV6-6 and J usage is TRBJ2-5; 9 bases are a match to TRBD1. This CDR3 contains 15 residues. Germline-derived CDR1 and CDR2 are MNHNY and SVGAGI (reference sequence). The J segment lost 5 bases and the V segment lost 6 bases, leaving 10 bases of the junction unmatched. In nucleotides, the CDR3 is TGTGCCAGCAGGACCGGGACAGGGCTTGGGGAGACCCAGTACTTC. This encodes CASRTGTGLGETQYF.

This clone was found a few times. V and J are TRBV27 and TRBJ1-5; TRBD1 agrees at 8 bases. V lost 5 bases and J lost 4; bases outside the gene matches: 1. The germline CDR1 and CDR2 sequences are MNHEY and SMNVEV (reference sequence). There are 13 residues in the CDR3. CDR3 coding DNA: TGTGCCAGCAGTGGGGACAGGAATCAGCCCCAGCATTTT. Translated, it gives CASSGDRNQPQHF.

This chain connects TRBV29-1 to TRBJ2-1; the match to TRBD2 covers 7 bases. CDR1 and CDR2 from the germline V gene are SQVTM and ANQGSEA. J lost 7 bases, V lost 3 bases, and 3 bases had no gene match. The CDR3 has 12 amino acids. The chain's CDR3 is CSVEASGNEQFF. The CDR3 DNA follows: TGCAGCGTTGAGGCTAGCGGTAATGAGCAGTTCTTC.

The chain has TRBV7-9 and TRBJ2-1; 7 nucleotides agree with TRBD1. The trim removed 1 base at V and 8 bases at J, leaving 14 bases unmatched. In germline, CDR1 is SEHNR, CDR2 FQNEAQ (reference sequence). The CDR3 runs 17 residues. The CDR3 DNA reads as TGTGCCAGCAGCTTAGGGACAGGAAACCTTTTGAGAGATGAGCAGTTCTTC. Residues: CASSLGTGNLLRDEQFF.

The chain couples TRBV12-3 or TRBV12-4 to TRBJ1-1, with D possibly matching TRBD1 (6 bases). This CDR3 has 13 residues. V was pared by 6 bases and J by 4 bases, with 12 bases between. The CDR3 reads CASSTGYSTEAFF. In nucleotides, the CDR3 is TGTGCCAGCAGCACAGGGTACAGCACTGAAGCTTTCTTT.

The chain couples TRBV12-2 to TRBJ2-7; TRBD2, as called in the table, went unchecked against the DNA. TRBV12-2 is shown as a pseudogene. The CDR3 spans 15 residues. CDR3 amino acids: CASRLGGLEAYEQYF. CDR3 in DNA: TGTGCAAGTCGCTTAGGCGGGCTAGAGGCCTACGAGCAGTACTTC.

The chain has TRBV3-1 (or the pseudogene TRBV3-2) and TRBJ1-2; D possibly corresponds to TRBD1 (5 bases). This CDR3 has 15 residues. From germline, CDR1 is LGHDT and CDR2 YNNKEL (reference sequence). V lost 1 base and J 8 bases, leaving 17 bases between the germline ends. The CDR3 loop is CASSQAGGARSGYTF. CDR3 nucleotides: TGTGCCAGCAGCCAAGCGGGCGGGGCTCGCAGCGGCTACACCTTC.

The V and J genes are TRBV6-5 and TRBJ1-5; no reliable D call. The CDR3 is made up of 13 amino acids. Germline V lookup: CDR1 MNHEY, CDR2 SVGAGI. Trimming shortened V by 7 bases and J by 7 bases, and 14 bases separated the two germline ends. The CDR3 spells CASMVWGGQPQHF. CDR3 nucleotides: TGTGCCAGCATGGTGTGGGGAGGCCAGCCCCAGCATTTT.

In its sample, this clone was seen a few times. This chain connects TRBV2 to TRBJ2-1; 11 bases are shared with TRBD2. The germline V gene has CDR1 SNHLY and CDR2 FYNNEI. This CDR3 has 17 amino acids. V shed 1 base, J shed 6 bases, and the junction held 8 bases outside the gene matches. DNA of the CDR3: TGTGCCAGCAGTGAAGTGTATAGCGGGGGGGGTGCCAATGAGCAGTTCTTC. It translates to CASSEVYSGGGANEQFF.